These 15 T cell receptor beta chains were all obtained from the same sample, sequenced in a study of graft-versus-host responses after intestinal transplantation. What these receptors recognize is not known. Repertoires were generated with immunoSEQ multiplex PCR, while TCRdb's copy carries only in-frame clones and drops some. The data contain tens of thousands of clones, 80% to 95% of them singletons. Sample: unstimulated CD4+ T cells sorted from spleen or lymph node cells, taken before intestinal transplant. The receptor set was obtained from a human donor who received an intestinal transplant.

The chain couples TRBV19 to TRBJ1-1, with D tentatively TRBD1 (5 bases). The CDR3 contains 13 residues. Per the germline V gene, CDR1 is LNHDA and CDR2 is SQIVND (reference sequence). V lost 6 bases and J lost 3, with 11 bases in between. The CDR3 DNA reads TGTGCCAGTAGCCTCAGGGACTACACTGAAGCTTTCTTT. This codes for CASSLRDYTEAFF.

The V call is TRBV27, the J call TRBJ1-5; D is possibly TRBD1 (5 bases). Trimming pared 6 bases from V and 2 bases from J, leaving 14 bases between. The germline V gene has CDR1 MNHEY and CDR2 SMNVEV (reference sequence). The CDR3 loop spans 15 amino acids. The CDR3 region has the DNA TGTGCCAGCAGCCTCGGGGGGAGGGGCAATCAGCCCCAGCATTTT. It is translated as CASSLGGRGNQPQHF.

The J gene is TRBJ1-2, the V gene TRBV6-5; weak D call: TRBD1 (5 bases). The length of the CDR3 is 13 residues. V was clipped by 8 bases and J by 0 bases, with 10 bases between them. Germline V CDR1 and CDR2: MNHEY, SVGAGI. Here the CDR3 reads CASGWGANYGYTF. CDR3 nucleotides: TGTGCCAGCGGATGGGGGGCTAACTATGGCTACACCTTC.

The rearrangement links TRBV10-1 to TRBJ2-7; 9 bases are shared with TRBD1. J was trimmed by 5 bases and V by 3 bases; bases with no gene match: 5. The germline V gene encodes CDR1 WNHNN and CDR2 SYGVQD (reference sequence). CDR3 length: 14 residues. DNA for the CDR3: TGCGCCAGCAGTGATGGGACAGGGACTCACGAGCAGTACTTC. Protein sequence: CASSDGTGTHEQYF.

The chain is built from TRBV4-2 and TRBJ2-3, with D unclear. V shed 0 bases and J shed 6 bases, with 7 bases lying between them. Germline CDR1 reads LGHNA; CDR2 reads YNFKEQ. This CDR3 contains 13 residues. The CDR3 DNA sequence: TGTGCCAGCAGCCAAGAGTTCGGCGATACGCAGTATTTT. Protein sequence: CASSQEFGDTQYF.

The gene calls are TRBV6-1 and TRBJ2-7; 10 bases match TRBD1. The J segment lost 1 base and the V segment lost 6 bases, leaving 12 bases of the junction unmatched. CDR1 and CDR2 from the germline V gene are MNHNS and SASEGT. This CDR3 is built from 17 residues. The DNA of the CDR3 is TGTGCCAGCAGAGAACATATGGGACAGGGGAAATCCTACGAGCAGTACTTC. This translates into CASREHMGQGKSYEQYF.

V and J are TRBV6-1 and TRBJ2-3; 7 nucleotides align to TRBD2. Germline CDR1 is MNHNS and CDR2 is SASEGT. Losses at the gene ends were 3 bases for V and 3 bases for J; bases not matched to a gene: 6. The CDR3 contains 15 residues. The CDR3 coding sequence is TGTGCCAGCAGTGATCGTGGGAGGGGTACAGATACGCAGTATTTT. Amino acid sequence: CASSDRGRGTDTQYF.

This clone was detected only a few times. The chain uses TRBV30 and TRBJ1-5; D gene ambiguous. The germline V and J ends were trimmed by 2 bases and 2 bases, with 7 bases remaining between them. The CDR3 is made up of 13 amino acids. Germline CDR1 and CDR2: GTSNPN and SVGIG (reference sequence). This chain's CDR3 is CAWSRTGNQPQHF. CDR3 DNA: TGTGCCTGGAGTCGAACGGGCAATCAGCCCCAGCATTTT.

This sequence joins TRBV19 and TRBJ1-5; D may be TRBD1 (5 bases). The CDR3 consists of 13 residues. Between the trimmed V and J ends, which lost 7 bases and 2 bases, there was a span of 9 bases. The germline CDR1 and CDR2 sequences are LNHDA and SQIVND (reference sequence). CDR3 in DNA: TGTGCCAGTACAGGGTTTGGCAATCAGCCCCAGCATTTT. Translating it yields CASTGFGNQPQHF.

V gene TRBV6-7 combines with J gene TRBJ2-7; D possibly corresponds to TRBD1 (6 bases). TRBV6-7 is identified as an open reading frame with a role that is uncertain. The CDR3 totals 12 residues. V was shortened by 6 bases and J by 5 bases, with 11 bases between the two germline ends. The CDR3, as DNA: TGTGCCAGCAGACTACAGGGCCACGAGCAGTACTTC. Translating it yields CASRLQGHEQYF.

The V call is TRBV19, the J call TRBJ1-5; the D gene is possibly TRBD1 (5 bases). The CDR3 totals 15 residues. V was shortened by 3 bases and J by 1 base, with 10 bases between the two germline ends. From germline, CDR1 is LNHDA and CDR2 SQIVND (reference sequence). As DNA, the CDR3 is TGTGCCAGTAGTATCCGGGACGGGAGCAATCAGCCCCAGCATTTT. It specifies CASSIRDGSNQPQHF.

Notes on this clone: The same CDR3 can be traced to other DNA sequences in this sample. The chain couples TRBV4-1 to TRBJ1-2; TRBD1 agrees at 9 bases. Germline CDR1 is MGHRA and CDR2 is YSYEKL. The V gene end was trimmed by 4 bases and the J gene end by 5 bases; junction bases not matched to a gene: 11. The CDR3 is 16 residues long. CDR3 residues: CASSPEPGQGIYGYTF. DNA of the CDR3: TGCGCCAGCAGCCCTGAGCCGGGACAGGGTATTTATGGCTACACCTTC.

The chain joins TRBV27 to TRBJ2-3; D is unresolved. Trimming left V 3 bases short and J 4 bases short, with 14 bases between. The CDR3 runs to 15 residues. Germline values: CDR1 MNHEY, CDR2 SMNVEV (reference sequence). The CDR3 loop reads CASSLVGSAADTQYF. The CDR3 DNA is TGTGCCAGCAGTTTGGTCGGCAGTGCGGCAGATACGCAGTATTTT.

The CDR3 reads CASSPQDRGFNEQYF. The CDR3, as DNA: TGTGCCAGCTCACCTCAGGACAGGGGTTTCAACGAGCAGTACTTC. V and J are TRBV18 and TRBJ2-7; 9 nucleotides agree with TRBD1. Germline values: CDR1 KGHSH, CDR2 LQKENI. This CDR3 is 15 amino acids long. The V segment lost 3 bases and the J segment 5 bases; nucleotides outside the gene matches: 8.

This clone was found a few times. J is TRBJ1-1 and V is TRBV19; 7 bases fit TRBD1. This CDR3 contains 14 residues. After removal of 5 bases from V and 4 bases from J, the junction contained 7 bases not matched to a gene. Germline loops: CDR1 LNHDA, CDR2 SQIVND (reference sequence). Here the CDR3 reads CASSVTGTGTEAFF. CDR3 bases: TGTGCCAGTAGTGTGACAGGGACGGGCACTGAAGCTTTCTTT.